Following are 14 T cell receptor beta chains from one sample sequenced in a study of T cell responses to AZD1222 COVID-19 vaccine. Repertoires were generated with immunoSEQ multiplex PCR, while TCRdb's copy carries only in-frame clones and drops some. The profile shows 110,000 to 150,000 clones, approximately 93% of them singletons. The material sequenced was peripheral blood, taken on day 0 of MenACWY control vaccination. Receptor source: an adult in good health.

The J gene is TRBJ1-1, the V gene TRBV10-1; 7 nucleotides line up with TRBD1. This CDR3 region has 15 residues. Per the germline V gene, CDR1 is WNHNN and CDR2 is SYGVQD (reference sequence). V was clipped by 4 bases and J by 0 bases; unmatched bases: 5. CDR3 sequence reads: CASSAGQDVNTEAFF. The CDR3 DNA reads TGCGCCAGCAGTGCCGGACAGGATGTGAACACTGAAGCTTTCTTT.

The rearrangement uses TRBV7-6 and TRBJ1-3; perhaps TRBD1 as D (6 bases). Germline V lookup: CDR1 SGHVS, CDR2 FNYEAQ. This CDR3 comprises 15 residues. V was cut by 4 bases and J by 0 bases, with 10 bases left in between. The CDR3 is CASSSGHLSGNTIYF. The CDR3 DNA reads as TGTGCCAGCAGCTCGGGACATCTCTCTGGAAACACCATATATTTT.

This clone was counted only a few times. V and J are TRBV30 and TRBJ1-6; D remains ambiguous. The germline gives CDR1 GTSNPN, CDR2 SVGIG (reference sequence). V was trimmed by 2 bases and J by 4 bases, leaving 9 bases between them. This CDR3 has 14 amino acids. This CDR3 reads CAWSWEPYNSPLHF. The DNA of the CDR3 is TGTGCCTGGAGTTGGGAGCCGTATAATTCACCCCTCCACTTT.

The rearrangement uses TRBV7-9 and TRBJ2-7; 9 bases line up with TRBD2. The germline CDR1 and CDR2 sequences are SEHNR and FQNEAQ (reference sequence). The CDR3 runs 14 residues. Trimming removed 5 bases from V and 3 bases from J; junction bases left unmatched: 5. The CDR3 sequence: CASSHYSGSYEQYF. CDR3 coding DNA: TGTGCCAGCAGCCACTATAGCGGGAGCTACGAGCAGTACTTC. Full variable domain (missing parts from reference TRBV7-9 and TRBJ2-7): DTGVSQNPRHKITKRGQNVTFRCDPISEHNRLYWYRQTLGQGPEFLTYFQNEAQLEKSRLLSDRFSAERPKGSFSTLEIQRTEQGDSAMYLCASSHYSGSYEQYFGPGTRLTVT.

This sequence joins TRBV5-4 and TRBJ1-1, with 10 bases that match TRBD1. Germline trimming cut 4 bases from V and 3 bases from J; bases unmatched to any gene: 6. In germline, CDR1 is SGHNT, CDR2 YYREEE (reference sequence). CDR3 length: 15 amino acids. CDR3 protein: CASSGTGTGDTEAFF. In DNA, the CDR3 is TGTGCCAGCAGCGGAACCGGGACAGGGGACACTGAAGCTTTCTTT.

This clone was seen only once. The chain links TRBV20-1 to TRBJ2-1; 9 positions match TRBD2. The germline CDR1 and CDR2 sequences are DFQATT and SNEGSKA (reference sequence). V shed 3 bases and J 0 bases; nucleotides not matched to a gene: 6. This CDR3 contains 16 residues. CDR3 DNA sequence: TGCAGTGCTAGTGATGTTAGCGGGGGCTCCTACAATGAGCAGTTCTTC. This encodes CSASDVSGGSYNEQFF.

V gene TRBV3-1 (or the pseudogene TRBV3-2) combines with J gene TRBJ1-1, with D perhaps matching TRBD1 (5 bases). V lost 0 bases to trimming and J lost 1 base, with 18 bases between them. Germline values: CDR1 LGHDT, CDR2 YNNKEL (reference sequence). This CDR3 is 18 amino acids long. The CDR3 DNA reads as TGTGCCAGCAGCCAAGAGGGTTGGGGAAGGGGCCCGAACACTGAAGCTTTCTTT. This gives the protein CASSQEGWGRGPNTEAFF.

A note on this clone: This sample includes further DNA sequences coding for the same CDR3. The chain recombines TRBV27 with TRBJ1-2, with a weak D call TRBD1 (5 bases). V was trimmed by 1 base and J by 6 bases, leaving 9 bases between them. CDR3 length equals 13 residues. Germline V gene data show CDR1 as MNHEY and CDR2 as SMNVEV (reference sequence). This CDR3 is CASSLLQGNGYTF. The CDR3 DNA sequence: TGTGCCAGCAGTTTATTGCAGGGAAATGGCTACACCTTC.

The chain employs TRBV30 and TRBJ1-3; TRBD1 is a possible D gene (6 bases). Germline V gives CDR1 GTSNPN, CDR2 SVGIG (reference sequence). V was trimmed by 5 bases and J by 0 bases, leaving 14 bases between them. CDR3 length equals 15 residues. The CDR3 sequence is CAWVGGLSSGNTIYF. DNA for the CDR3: TGTGCCTGGGTCGGGGGGCTGAGCTCTGGAAACACCATATATTTT.

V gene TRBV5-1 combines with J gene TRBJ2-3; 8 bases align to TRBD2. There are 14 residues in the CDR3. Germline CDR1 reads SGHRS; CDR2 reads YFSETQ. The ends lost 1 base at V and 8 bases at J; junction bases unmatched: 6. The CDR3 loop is CASSLFSGEFTQYF. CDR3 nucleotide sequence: TGCGCCAGCAGCTTGTTTAGCGGGGAGTTTACGCAGTATTTT.

The CDR3 protein is CASSRTSGGVNTGELFF. DNA of the CDR3: TGTGCCAGCAGCCGGACTAGCGGGGGCGTAAACACCGGGGAGCTGTTTTTT. V and J are TRBV3-1 (or the pseudogene TRBV3-2) and TRBJ2-2; 13 bases are a match to TRBD2. V lost 4 bases, J lost 2 bases, and 4 bases stayed unmatched. Germline V lookup: CDR1 LGHDT, CDR2 YNNKEL (reference sequence). CDR3 size: 17 residues.

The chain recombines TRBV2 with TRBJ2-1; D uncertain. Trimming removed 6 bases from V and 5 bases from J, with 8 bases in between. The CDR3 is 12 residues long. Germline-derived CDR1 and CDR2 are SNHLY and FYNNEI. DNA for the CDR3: TGTGCCAGCAGCGTGGATGACAATGAGCAGTTCTTC. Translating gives CASSVDDNEQFF. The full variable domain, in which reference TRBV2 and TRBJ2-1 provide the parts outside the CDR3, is EPEVTQTPSHQVTQMGQEVILRCVPISNHLYFYWYRQILGQKVEFLVSFYNNEISEKSEIFDDQFSVERPDGSNFTLKIRSTKLEDSAMYFCASSVDDNEQFFGPGTRLTVL.

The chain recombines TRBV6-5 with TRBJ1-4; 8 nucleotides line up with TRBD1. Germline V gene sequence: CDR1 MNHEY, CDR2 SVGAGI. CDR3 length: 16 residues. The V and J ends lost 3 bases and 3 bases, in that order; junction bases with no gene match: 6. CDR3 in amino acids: CASSYFRGHSNEKLFF. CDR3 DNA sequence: TGTGCCAGCAGTTATTTCAGGGGGCATTCTAATGAAAAACTGTTTTTT.

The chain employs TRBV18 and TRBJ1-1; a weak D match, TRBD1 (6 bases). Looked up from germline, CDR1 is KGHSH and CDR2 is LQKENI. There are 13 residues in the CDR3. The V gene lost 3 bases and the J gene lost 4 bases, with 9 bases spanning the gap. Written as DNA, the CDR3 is TGTGCCAGCTCACCTAAAGGGGGCACTGAAGCTTTCTTT. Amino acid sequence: CASSPKGGTEAFF. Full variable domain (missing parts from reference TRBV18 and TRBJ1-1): NAGVMQNPRHLVRRRGQEARLRCSPMKGHSHVYWYRQLPEEGLKFMVYLQKENIIDESGMPKERFSAEFPKEGPSILRIQQVVRGDSAAYFCASSPKGGTEAFFGQGTRLTVV.